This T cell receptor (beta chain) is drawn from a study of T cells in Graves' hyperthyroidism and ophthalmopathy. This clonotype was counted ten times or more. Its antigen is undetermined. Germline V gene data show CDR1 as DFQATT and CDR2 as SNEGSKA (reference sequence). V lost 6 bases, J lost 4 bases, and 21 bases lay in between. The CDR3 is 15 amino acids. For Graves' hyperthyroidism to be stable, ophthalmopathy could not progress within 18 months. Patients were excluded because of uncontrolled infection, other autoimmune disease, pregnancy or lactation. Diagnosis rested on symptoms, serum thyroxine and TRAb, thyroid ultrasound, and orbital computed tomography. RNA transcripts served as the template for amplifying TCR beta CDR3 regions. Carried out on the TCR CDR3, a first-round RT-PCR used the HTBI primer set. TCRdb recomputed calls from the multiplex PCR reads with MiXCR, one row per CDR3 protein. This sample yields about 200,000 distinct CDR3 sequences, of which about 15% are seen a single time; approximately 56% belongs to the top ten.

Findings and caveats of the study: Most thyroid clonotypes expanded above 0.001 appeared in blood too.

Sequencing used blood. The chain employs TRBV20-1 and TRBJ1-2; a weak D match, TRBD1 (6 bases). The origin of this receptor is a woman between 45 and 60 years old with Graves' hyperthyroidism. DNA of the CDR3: TGCAGTGCCCCGGGTTTGCGGGGGCTGAGCTATGGCTACACCTTC. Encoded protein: CSAPGLRGLSYGYTF.